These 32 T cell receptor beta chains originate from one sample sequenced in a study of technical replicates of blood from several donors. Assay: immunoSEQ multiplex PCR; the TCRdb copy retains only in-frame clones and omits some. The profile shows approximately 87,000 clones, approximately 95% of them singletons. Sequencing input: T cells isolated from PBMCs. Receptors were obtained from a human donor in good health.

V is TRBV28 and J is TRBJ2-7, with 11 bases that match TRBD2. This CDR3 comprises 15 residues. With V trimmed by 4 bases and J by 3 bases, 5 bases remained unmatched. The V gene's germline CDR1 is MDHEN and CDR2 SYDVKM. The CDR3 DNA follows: TGTGCCAGCAGTTCCCCGGGACTAGCGGACTACGAGCAGTACTTC. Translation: CASSSPGLADYEQYF.

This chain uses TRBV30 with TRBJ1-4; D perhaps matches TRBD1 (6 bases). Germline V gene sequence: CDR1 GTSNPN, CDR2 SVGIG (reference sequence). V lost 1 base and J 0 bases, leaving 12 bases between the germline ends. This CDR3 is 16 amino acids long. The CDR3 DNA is TGTGCCTGGAGTGCAAACAGGGTTCCAACTAATGAAAAACTGTTTTTT. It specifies CAWSANRVPTNEKLFF. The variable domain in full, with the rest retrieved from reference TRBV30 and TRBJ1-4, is SQTIHQWPATLVQPVGSPLSLECTVEGTSNPNLYWYRQAAGRGLQLLFYSVGIGQISSEVPQNLSASRPQDRQFILSSKKLLLSDSGFYLCAWSANRVPTNEKLFFGSGTQLSVL.

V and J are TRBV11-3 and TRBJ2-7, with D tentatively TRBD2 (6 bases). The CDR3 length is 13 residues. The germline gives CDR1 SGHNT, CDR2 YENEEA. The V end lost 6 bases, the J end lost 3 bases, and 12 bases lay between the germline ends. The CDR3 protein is CASSYRRGYEQYF. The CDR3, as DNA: TGTGCCAGCAGTTACAGGAGGGGCTACGAGCAGTACTTC. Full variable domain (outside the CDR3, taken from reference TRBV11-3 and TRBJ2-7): EAGVVQSPRYKIIEKKQPVAFWCNPISGHNTLYWYLQNLGQGPELLIRYENEEAVDDSQLPKDRFSAERLKGVDSTLKIQPAELGDSAVYLCASSYRRGYEQYFGPGTRLTVT.

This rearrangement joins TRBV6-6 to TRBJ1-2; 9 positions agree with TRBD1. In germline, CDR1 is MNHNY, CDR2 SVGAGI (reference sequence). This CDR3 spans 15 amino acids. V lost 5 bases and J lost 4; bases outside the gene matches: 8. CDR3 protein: CASSPPGQGGYGYTF. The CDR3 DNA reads TGTGCCAGCAGTCCCCCGGGACAGGGAGGCTATGGCTACACCTTC.

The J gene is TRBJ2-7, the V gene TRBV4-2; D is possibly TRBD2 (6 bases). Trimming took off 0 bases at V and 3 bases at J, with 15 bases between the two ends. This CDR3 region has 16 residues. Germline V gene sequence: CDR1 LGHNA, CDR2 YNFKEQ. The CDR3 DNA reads TGTGCCAGCAGCCAAGATCCGGGAGTAACTCTCTACGAGCAGTACTTC. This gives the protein CASSQDPGVTLYEQYF.

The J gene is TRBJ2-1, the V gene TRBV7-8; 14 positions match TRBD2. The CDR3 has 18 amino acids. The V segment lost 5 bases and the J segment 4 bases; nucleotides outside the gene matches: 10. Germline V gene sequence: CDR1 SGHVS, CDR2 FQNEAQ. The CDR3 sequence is CASSALGTSGRHYNEQFF. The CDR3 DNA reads TGTGCCAGCAGCGCATTGGGGACTAGCGGGAGACATTACAATGAGCAGTTCTTC.

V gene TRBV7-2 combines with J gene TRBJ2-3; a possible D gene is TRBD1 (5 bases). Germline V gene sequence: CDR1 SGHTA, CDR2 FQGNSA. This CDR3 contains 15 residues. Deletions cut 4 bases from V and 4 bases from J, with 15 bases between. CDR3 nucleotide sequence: TGTGCCAGCAGCTCCTCAGGGATTCTCGCAGATACGCAGTATTTT. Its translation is CASSSSGILADTQYF.

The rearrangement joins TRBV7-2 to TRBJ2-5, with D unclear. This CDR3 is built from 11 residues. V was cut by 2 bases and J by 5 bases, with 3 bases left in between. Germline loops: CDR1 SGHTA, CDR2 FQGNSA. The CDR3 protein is CASSLSETQYF. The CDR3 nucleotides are TGTGCCAGCAGCTTATCGGAGACCCAGTACTTC.

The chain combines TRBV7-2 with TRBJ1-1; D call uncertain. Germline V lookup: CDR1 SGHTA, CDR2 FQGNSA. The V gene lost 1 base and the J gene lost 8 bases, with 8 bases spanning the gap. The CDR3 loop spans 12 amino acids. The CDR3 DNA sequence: TGTGCCAGCAGCTTAGGTATCCAGGAAGCTTTCTTT. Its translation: CASSLGIQEAFF.

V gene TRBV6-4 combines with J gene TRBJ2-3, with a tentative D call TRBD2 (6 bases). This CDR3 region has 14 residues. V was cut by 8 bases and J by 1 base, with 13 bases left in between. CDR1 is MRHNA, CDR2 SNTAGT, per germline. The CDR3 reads CASGEEFGTDTQYF. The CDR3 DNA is TGTGCCAGCGGGGAGGAGTTCGGCACAGATACGCAGTATTTT.

CDR3 nucleotide sequence: TGCGCCAGCAGCCCTGGGATAGCGGGAGAAGGGTTGTTATTTTCCAGAGATACGCAGTATTTT. This encodes CASSPGIAGEGLLFSRDTQYF. The chain carries TRBV4-1 and TRBJ2-3; TRBD2 agrees at 9 bases. The CDR3 spans 21 residues. CDR1 is MGHRA, CDR2 YSYEKL, per germline. J was trimmed by 5 bases and V by 4 bases; bases with no gene match: 25.

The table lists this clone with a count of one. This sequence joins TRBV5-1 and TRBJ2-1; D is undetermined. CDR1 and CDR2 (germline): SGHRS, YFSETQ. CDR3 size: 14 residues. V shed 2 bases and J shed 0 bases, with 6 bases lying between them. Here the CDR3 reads CASSLEVSYNEQFF. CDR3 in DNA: TGCGCCAGCAGCTTAGAGGTCTCCTACAATGAGCAGTTCTTC.

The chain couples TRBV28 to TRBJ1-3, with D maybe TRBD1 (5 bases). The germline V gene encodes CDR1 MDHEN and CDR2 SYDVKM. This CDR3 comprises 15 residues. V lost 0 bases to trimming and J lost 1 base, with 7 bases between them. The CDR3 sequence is CASSLWQGSGNTIYF. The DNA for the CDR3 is TGTGCCAGCAGTTTATGGCAGGGTTCTGGAAACACCATATATTTT. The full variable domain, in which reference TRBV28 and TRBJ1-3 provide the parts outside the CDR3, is DVKVTQSSRYLVKRTGEKVFLECVQDMDHENMFWYRQDPGLGLRLIYFSYDVKMKEKGDIPEGYSVSREKKERFSLILESASTNQTSMYLCASSLWQGSGNTIYFGEGSWLTVV.

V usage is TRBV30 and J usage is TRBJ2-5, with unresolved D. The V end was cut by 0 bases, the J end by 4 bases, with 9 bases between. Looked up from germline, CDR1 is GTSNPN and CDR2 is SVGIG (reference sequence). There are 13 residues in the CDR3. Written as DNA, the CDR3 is TGTGCCTGGAGTGTACGCTCAGGAGAGACCCAGTACTTC. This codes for CAWSVRSGETQYF. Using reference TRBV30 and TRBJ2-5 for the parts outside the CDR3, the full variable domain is SQTIHQWPATLVQPVGSPLSLECTVEGTSNPNLYWYRQAAGRGLQLLFYSVGIGQISSEVPQNLSASRPQDRQFILSSKKLLLSDSGFYLCAWSVRSGETQYFGPGTRLLVL.

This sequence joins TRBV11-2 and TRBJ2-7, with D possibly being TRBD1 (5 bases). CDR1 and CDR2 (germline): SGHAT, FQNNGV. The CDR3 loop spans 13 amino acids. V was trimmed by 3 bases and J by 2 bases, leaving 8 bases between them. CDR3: CASSFRVTYEQYF. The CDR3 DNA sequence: TGTGCCAGCAGCTTCAGGGTGACCTACGAGCAGTACTTC.

The CDR3 DNA follows: TGTGCCAGCAGTTACCTTCTTGAGCTTAACTATGGCTACACCTTC. Translating it yields CASSYLLELNYGYTF. This chain uses TRBV6-5 with TRBJ1-2; D unresolved. Germline CDR1 and CDR2: MNHEY and SVGAGI. The germline V and J ends were trimmed by 2 bases and 1 base, with 11 bases remaining between them. The CDR3 consists of 15 residues.

The DNA for the CDR3 is TGTGCCAGCCTTGATTACAGGGCGACGGTCGGCTACACCTTC. The encoded protein is CASLDYRATVGYTF. The V call is TRBV6-6, the J call TRBJ1-2, with D tentatively TRBD1 (6 bases). Per germline, CDR1 MNHNY and CDR2 SVGAGI (reference sequence). Trimming removed 8 bases at V and 8 bases at J, with 21 bases between. The CDR3 consists of 14 residues.

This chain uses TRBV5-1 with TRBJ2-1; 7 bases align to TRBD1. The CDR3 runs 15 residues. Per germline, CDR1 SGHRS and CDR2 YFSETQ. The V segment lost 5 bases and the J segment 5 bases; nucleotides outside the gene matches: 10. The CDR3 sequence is CASRSGKGQNNEQFF. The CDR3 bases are TGCGCCAGCAGAAGTGGCAAGGGACAGAACAATGAGCAGTTCTTC.

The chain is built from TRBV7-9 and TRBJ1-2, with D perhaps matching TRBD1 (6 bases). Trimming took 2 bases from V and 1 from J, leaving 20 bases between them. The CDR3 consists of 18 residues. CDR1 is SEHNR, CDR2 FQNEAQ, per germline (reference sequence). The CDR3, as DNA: TGTGCCAGCAGCTTAAGACCATTAGGGACATATGATAACTATGGCTACACCTTC. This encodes CASSLRPLGTYDNYGYTF.

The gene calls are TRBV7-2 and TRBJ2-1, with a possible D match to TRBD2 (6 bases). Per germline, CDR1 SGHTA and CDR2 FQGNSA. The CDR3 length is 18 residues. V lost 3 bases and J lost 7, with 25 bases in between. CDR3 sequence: CASSFRLGAGGFLNEQFF. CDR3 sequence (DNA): TGTGCCAGCAGCTTCCGATTGGGAGCGGGCGGTTTCTTGAATGAGCAGTTCTTC.

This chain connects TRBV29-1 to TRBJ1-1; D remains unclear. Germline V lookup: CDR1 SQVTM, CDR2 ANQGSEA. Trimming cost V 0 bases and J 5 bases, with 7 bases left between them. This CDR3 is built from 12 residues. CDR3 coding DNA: TGCAGCGTTGAAGATACGCGTACTGAAGCTTTCTTT. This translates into CSVEDTRTEAFF.

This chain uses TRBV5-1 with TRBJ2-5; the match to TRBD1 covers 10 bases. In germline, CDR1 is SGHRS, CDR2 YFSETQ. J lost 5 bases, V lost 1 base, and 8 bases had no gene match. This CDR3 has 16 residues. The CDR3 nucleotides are TGCGCCAGCAGCTTGTCGACAGGGGGCCCTGGGGAGACCCAGTACTTC. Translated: CASSLSTGGPGETQYF.

The chain's CDR3 is CAVKGQGIYGYTF. In DNA form, the CDR3 reads TGTGCCGTAAAAGGACAGGGGATCTATGGCTACACCTTC. The rearrangement joins TRBV30 to TRBJ1-2; 9 bases match TRBD1. The CDR3 totals 13 residues. Germline CDR1 GTSNPN, CDR2 SVGIG (reference sequence). With 8 bases clipped from V and 4 bases from J, the junction kept 8 bases outside the gene matches.

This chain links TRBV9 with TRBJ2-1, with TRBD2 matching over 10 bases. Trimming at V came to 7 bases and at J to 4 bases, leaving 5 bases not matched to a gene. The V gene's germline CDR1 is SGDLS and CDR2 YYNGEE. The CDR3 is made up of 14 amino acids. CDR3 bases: TGTGCCAGCGACACGGGACTAGCGTACAATGAGCAGTTCTTC. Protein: CASDTGLAYNEQFF.

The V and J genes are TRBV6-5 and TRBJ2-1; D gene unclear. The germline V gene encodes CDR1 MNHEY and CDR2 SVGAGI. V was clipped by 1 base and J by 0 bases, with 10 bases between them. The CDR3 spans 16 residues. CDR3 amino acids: CASSYYAMSSYNEQFF. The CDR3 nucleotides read TGTGCCAGCAGTTACTATGCCATGAGCTCCTACAATGAGCAGTTCTTC.

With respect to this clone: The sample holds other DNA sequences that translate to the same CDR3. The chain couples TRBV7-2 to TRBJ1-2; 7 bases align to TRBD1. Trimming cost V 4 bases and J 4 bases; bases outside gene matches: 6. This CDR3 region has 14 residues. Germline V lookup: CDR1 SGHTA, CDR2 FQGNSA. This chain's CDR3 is CASSSSGTAYGYTF. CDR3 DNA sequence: TGTGCCAGCAGCTCATCGGGGACAGCCTATGGCTACACCTTC.

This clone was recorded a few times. CDR3: CASSPAGGYGYTF. For the CDR3, the DNA is TGTGCCAGCAGCCCGGCGGGTGGGTATGGCTACACCTTC. J is TRBJ1-2 and V is TRBV14; no clear D. Trimming shortened V by 4 bases and J by 5 bases, and 11 bases separated the two germline ends. This CDR3 region has 13 residues. Germline CDR1 SGHDN, CDR2 FVKESK.

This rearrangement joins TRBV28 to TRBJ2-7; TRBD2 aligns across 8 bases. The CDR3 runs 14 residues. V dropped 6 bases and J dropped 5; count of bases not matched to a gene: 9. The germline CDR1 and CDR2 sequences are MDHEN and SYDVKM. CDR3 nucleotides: TGTGCCAGCAGGGCTGAGCGGGAGATTCACGAGCAGTACTTC. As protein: CASRAEREIHEQYF.

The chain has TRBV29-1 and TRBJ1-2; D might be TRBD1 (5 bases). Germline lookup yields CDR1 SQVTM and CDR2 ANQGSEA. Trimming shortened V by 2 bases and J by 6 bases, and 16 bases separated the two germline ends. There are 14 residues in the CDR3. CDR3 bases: TGCAGCGTTGAACTTGGGAGGGGATGGGATGGCTACACCTTC. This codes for CSVELGRGWDGYTF.

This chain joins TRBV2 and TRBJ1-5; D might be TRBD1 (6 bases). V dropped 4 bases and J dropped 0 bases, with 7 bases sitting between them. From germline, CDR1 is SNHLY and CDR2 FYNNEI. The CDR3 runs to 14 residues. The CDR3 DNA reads TGTGCCAGCAGTGGGACAGATAGCAATCAGCCCCAGCATTTT. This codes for CASSGTDSNQPQHF.

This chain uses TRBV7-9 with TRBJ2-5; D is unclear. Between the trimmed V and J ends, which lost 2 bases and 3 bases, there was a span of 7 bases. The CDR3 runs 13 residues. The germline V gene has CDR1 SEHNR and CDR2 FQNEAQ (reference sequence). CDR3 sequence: CASSLFPEETQYF. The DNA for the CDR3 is TGTGCCAGCAGCTTATTTCCGGAAGAGACCCAGTACTTC. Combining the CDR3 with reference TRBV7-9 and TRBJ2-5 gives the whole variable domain DTGVSQNPRHKITKRGQNVTFRCDPISEHNRLYWYRQTLGQGPEFLTYFQNEAQLEKSRLLSDRFSAERPKGSFSTLEIQRTEQGDSAMYLCASSLFPEETQYFGPGTRLLVL.

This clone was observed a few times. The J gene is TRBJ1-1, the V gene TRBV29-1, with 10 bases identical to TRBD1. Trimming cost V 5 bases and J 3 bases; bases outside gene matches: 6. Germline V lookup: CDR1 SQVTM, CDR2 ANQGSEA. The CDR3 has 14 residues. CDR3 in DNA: TGCAGCGTTCCCTCGACAGGGGGCCACACTGAAGCTTTCTTT. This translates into CSVPSTGGHTEAFF.